This T cell receptor beta chain originates from a study of CD8 T cells in ankylosing spondylitis. A word on this clonotype: Its target is not known.

TCRdb analysed the 5' RACE reads with MiXCR anew, one entry per CDR3 protein. The sample lists hundreds of thousands of distinct CDR3 sequences, about a fifth occurring once. The study, taken as a whole, reports: About 8 highly homologous variants formed a TCR beta motif that appeared characteristic of ankylosing spondylitis blood.

This CDR3 has 16 residues. Germline V gene sequence: CDR1 LGHNT, CDR2 FRNRAP. V shed 0 bases and J shed 7 bases, with 19 bases lying between them. V is TRBV12-5 and J is TRBJ2-7; a possible D gene is TRBD2 (5 bases). Sample: blood, either unsorted or a sorted T cell fraction (not recorded which). The TCR sequence derives from a female donor with ankylosing spondylitis or in good health (not recorded which). The CDR3 DNA reads TGTGCTAGTGGTTTGGTAAAAAGCGGAGCCCGATGGGAGCAGTACTTC. It codes for CASGLVKSGARWEQYF.